Given below is one TCR beta chain in context. This entry comes from a study of blood T cell repertoires in COVID-19. About the research overall: Acute-phase and convalescent COVID-19 samples originated in the United States, Italy and Spain. T cells, B-cell-depleted T cells, or PBMCs provided the cDNA or gDNA that served as material.

Under the authors' procedure: The authors estimated nucleated cell counts from reference gene primer amplification. Profiling relied on immunoSEQ multiplex PCR, and the TCRdb table lists in-frame clones only, not all of them. V and J calls and clone size are those listed in that table; D and trimming were worked out from the DNA. Of around 370,000 clones listed, 88% are singletons. One Seattle source followed patients from active infection through their disease course. The CDR3 sequence is 14 residues long. V was trimmed by 10 bases and J by 2 bases, leaving 17 bases between them. The germline V gene has CDR1 SGHTS and CDR2 YDEGEE.

The sequence was obtained from a woman between 65 and 79 years old with COVID-19, enrolled during active disease. Source material: peripheral blood. The V gene is TRBV5-8, the J gene TRBJ2-3; maybe TRBD2 (5 bases). The CDR3, as DNA: TGTGCCGACGGCCTTTTCGGGGTCACAGATACGCAGTATTTT. Its protein product is CADGLFGVTDTQYF.